A single sample gave rise to the 13 T cell receptor beta chains below, sequenced in a study of OX40 agonist ivuxolimab in advanced cancers. Sequenced by immunoSEQ multiplex PCR; TCRdb stores in-frame clones only, minus some. The repertoire holds roughly 43,000 clones, 88% seen once, with more than 55% in the top ten. The source material was CD4+ or CD8+ T cells sorted from blood, sampled in a trial of the OX40 agonist ivuxolimab. The receptors shown here come from an adult with an advanced solid tumor such as melanoma, head and neck, liver or kidney cancer.

V usage is TRBV11-2 and J usage is TRBJ2-7, with D uncertain. In germline, CDR1 is SGHAT, CDR2 FQNNGV. V lost 5 bases and J lost 3, with 20 bases in between. CDR3 length: 16 residues. The CDR3 region is CASSPTNRVGIYEQYF. The CDR3 DNA reads TGTGCCAGCAGCCCCACTAACAGAGTAGGGATCTACGAGCAGTACTTC.

This clone was seen a few times. The gene calls are TRBV4-3 and TRBJ1-1, with 8 bases aligning to TRBD1. The trim removed 1 base at V and 4 bases at J, leaving 8 bases unmatched. Germline V lookup: CDR1 LGHNA, CDR2 YSLEER. CDR3 length: 16 amino acids. CDR3 residues: CASSQGAQGAFTEAFF. The CDR3, as DNA: TGCGCCAGCAGCCAAGGGGCCCAGGGGGCATTCACTGAAGCTTTCTTT.

V gene TRBV13 combines with J gene TRBJ1-2; D gene unclear. CDR1 PRHDT and CDR2 FYEKMQ come from the germline V gene (reference sequence). Between the trimmed V and J ends, which lost 10 bases and 4 bases, there was a span of 16 bases. The CDR3 runs 13 residues. Written as DNA, the CDR3 is TGTGCCACCCGGAGCCAGCGAAGCTATGGCTACACCTTC. As protein: CATRSQRSYGYTF. Combining the CDR3 with reference TRBV13 and TRBJ1-2 gives the whole variable domain AAGVIQSPRHLIKEKRETATLKCYPIPRHDTVYWYQQGPGQDPQFLISFYEKMQSDKGSIPDRFSAQQFSDYHSELNMSSLELGDSALYFCATRSQRSYGYTFGSGTRLTVV.

The gene calls are TRBV9 and TRBJ2-7; D remains ambiguous. Germline values: CDR1 SGDLS, CDR2 YYNGEE. There are 14 residues in the CDR3. V dropped 0 bases and J dropped 2 bases, with 9 bases sitting between them. CDR3 in amino acids: CASSVGQVTYEQYF. The CDR3 bases are TGTGCCAGCAGCGTAGGGCAGGTGACCTACGAGCAGTACTTC.

V and J are TRBV19 and TRBJ2-7; the D gene is possibly TRBD1 (5 bases). This CDR3 is 14 amino acids long. CDR1 is LNHDA and CDR2 is SQIVND in the germline V gene (reference sequence). V was shortened by 4 bases and J by 5 bases, with 15 bases between the two germline ends. The CDR3 loop is CASSRGRWADEQYF. The CDR3 nucleotides read TGTGCCAGTAGTAGGGGCAGGTGGGCAGACGAGCAGTACTTC.

The chain links TRBV27 to TRBJ2-1, with 11 nucleotides matching TRBD1. Germline values: CDR1 MNHEY, CDR2 SMNVEV (reference sequence). CDR3 length: 15 residues. With 5 bases clipped from V and 7 bases from J, the junction kept 7 bases outside the gene matches. The chain's CDR3 is CASSPWTGGRNEQFF. Written as DNA, the CDR3 is TGTGCCAGCAGTCCATGGACAGGGGGCAGGAATGAGCAGTTCTTC.

The CDR3 sequence is CASRLTSGGAITDTQYF. Here the CDR3 DNA reads TGTGCCAGCAGACTGACTAGCGGGGGGGCAATCACAGATACGCAGTATTTT. The rearrangement links TRBV7-2 to TRBJ2-3; TRBD2 aligns across 14 bases. Trimming took 6 bases from V and 2 from J; bases not matched to a gene: 7. Germline V gives CDR1 SGHTA, CDR2 FQGNSA. The CDR3 has 17 residues.

The CDR3 loop reads CASSPRQDSYNEQFF. In DNA form, the CDR3 reads TGTGCCAGCAGCCCGCGACAGGATTCCTACAATGAGCAGTTCTTC. This rearrangement joins TRBV4-2 to TRBJ2-1, with a tentative D call TRBD1 (6 bases). V gave up 4 bases and J gave up 1 base, with 11 bases separating them. This CDR3 contains 15 residues. Germline assignment: CDR1 LGHNA and CDR2 YNFKEQ.

The V call is TRBV27, the J call TRBJ2-7; 7 bases are shared with TRBD2. Germline V gives CDR1 MNHEY, CDR2 SMNVEV (reference sequence). This CDR3 is 14 amino acids long. Trimming cost V 5 bases and J 2 bases; bases outside gene matches: 6. The CDR3 DNA sequence: TGTGCCAGCAGTCATACTAGCGACCCCTACGAGCAGTACTTC. Protein product: CASSHTSDPYEQYF.

This chain uses TRBV9 with TRBJ1-2; weak D call: TRBD1 (6 bases). This CDR3 has 17 amino acids. Trimming removed 5 bases from V and 3 bases from J, with 23 bases in between. The germline CDR1 and CDR2 sequences are SGDLS and YYNGEE. The CDR3 protein is CASSDKETGKSYYGYTF. Written as DNA, the CDR3 is TGTGCCAGCAGTGACAAAGAAACAGGGAAGAGTTACTATGGCTACACCTTC.

There are a few counts of this clone. The genes are TRBV5-1 and TRBJ1-2, with no clear D. The CDR3 spans 13 residues. V gave up 1 base and J gave up 4 bases, with 8 bases separating them. From germline, CDR1 is SGHRS and CDR2 YFSETQ. The CDR3: CASSLTGIYGYTF. CDR3 nucleotide sequence: TGCGCCAGCAGCTTGACTGGGATCTATGGCTACACCTTC.

The V call is TRBV7-2, the J call TRBJ2-3; no reliable D call. Trimming pared 1 base from V and 5 bases from J, leaving 4 bases between. The germline CDR1 and CDR2 sequences are SGHTA and FQGNSA. The CDR3 extends over 12 amino acids. The CDR3, as DNA: TGTGCCAGCAGCTTAGTCCGAGATACGCAGTATTTT. Amino acids: CASSLVRDTQYF. Variable domain in full (rest from reference TRBV7-2 and TRBJ2-3): GAGVSQSPSNKVTEKGKDVELRCDPISGHTALYWYRQSLGQGLEFLIYFQGNSAPDKSGLPSDRFSAERTGGSVSTLTIQRTQQEDSAVYLCASSLVRDTQYFGPGTRLTVL.

The chain uses TRBV6-5 and TRBJ1-2, with a tentative D call TRBD1 (5 bases). Trimming removed 1 base at V and 4 bases at J, with 10 bases between. Germline CDR1 and CDR2: MNHEY and SVGAGI. CDR3 length: 14 amino acids. The CDR3 sequence is CASSYFQGGYGYTF. Written as DNA, the CDR3 is TGTGCCAGCAGTTACTTCCAGGGCGGCTATGGCTACACCTTC.